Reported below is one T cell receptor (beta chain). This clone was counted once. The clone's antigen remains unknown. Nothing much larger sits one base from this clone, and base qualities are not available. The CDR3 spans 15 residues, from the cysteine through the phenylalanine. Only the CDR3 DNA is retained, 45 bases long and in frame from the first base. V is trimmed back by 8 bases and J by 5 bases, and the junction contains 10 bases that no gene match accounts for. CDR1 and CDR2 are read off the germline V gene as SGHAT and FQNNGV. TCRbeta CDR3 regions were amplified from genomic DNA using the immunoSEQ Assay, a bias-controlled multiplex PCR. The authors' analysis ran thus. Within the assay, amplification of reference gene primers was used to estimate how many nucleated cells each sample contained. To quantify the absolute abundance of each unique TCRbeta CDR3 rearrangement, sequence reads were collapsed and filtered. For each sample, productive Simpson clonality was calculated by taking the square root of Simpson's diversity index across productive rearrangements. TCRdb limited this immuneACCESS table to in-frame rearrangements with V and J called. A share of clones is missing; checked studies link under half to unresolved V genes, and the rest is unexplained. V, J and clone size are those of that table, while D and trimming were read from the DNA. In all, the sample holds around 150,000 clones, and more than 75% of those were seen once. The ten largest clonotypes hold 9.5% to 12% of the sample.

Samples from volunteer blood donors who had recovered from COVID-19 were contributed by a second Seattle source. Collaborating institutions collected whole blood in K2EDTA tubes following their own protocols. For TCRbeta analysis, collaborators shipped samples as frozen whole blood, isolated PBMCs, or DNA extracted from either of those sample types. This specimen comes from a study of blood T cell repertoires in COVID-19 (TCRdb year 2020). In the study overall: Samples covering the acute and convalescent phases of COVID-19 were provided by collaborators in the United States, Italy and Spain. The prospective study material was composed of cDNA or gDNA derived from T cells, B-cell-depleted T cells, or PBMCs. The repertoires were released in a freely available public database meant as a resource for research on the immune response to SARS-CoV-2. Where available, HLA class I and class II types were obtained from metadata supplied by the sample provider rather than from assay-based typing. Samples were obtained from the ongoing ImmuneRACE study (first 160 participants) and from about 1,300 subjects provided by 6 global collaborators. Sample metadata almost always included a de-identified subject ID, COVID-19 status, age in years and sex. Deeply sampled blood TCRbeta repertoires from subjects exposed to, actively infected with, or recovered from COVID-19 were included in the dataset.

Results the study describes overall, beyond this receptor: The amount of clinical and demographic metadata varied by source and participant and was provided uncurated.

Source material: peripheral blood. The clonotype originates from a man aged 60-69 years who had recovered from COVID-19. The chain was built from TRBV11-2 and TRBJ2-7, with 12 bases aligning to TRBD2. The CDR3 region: CASHSASGRGHEQYF. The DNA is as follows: TGTGCCAGCCATAGCGCTAGCGGGAGGGGGCACGAGCAGTACTTC.